The 2 T cell receptor beta chains below come from one sample, sequenced in a study of shared clonotypes between healthy human individuals. Repertoires were generated with immunoSEQ multiplex PCR, while TCRdb's copy carries only in-frame clones and drops some. The sample holds more than 2,000,000 clones, roughly 93% seen once. Sequencing input: naive CD4+ T cells from PBMCs. Described subset: CD45RA+ positively selected. These receptors originate from a man aged 18-30 years in good health. Some clones in this sample may be carry-over from other donors' samples.

This chain connects TRBV5-6 to TRBJ2-3; the D is unclear. The V and J ends lost 0 bases and 0 bases respectively, with 11 bases between them. The length of the CDR3 is 16 residues. The germline V gene has CDR1 SGHDT and CDR2 YYEEEE. The CDR3 DNA sequence: TGTGCCAGCAGCTTGGCCCCCCGTTCTAGCACAGATACGCAGTATTTT. As protein: CASSLAPRSSTDTQYF.

Notes on this clone: Compared with germline, one end of the junction differs, possibly owing to a read error. V and J are TRBV5-6 and TRBJ1-5; 7 bases map to TRBD1. The CDR3 runs to 16 residues. Germline-derived CDR1 and CDR2 are SGHDT and YYEEEE. The CDR3 DNA follows: TGTGCCAGCAGCTTGGCCAGGGGGGGGAGCAGTCAGCCCCAGCATTTT. As protein: CASSLARGGSSQPQHF.